This is a list of T cell receptor beta chains from one sample in a study of early T cells in non-severe SARS-CoV-2 infection. TCRdb reprocessed the 5' RACE reads with MiXCR, giving one entry per CDR3 protein. The data contain roughly 53,000 distinct CDR3 sequences, about 10% of them seen just once; the ten biggest clones take up around 3.7%. The input for sequencing was whole blood, taken at baseline. All receptors come from an adult who was a healthcare worker with PCR-confirmed SARS-CoV-2 infection or an uninfected control (not recorded which). Each CDR3 is given with its conserved first and last residue. The D gene is left open where the match is weak. Where a row states a size, it is once, few, many or the class of an expanded clone; other rows omit it.

TRBV4-1	TRBD1	TRBJ1-1	NA	CASSQGDGDRGRTEAFF	TGCGCCAGCAGCCAGGGGGACGGGGACAGGGGTCGCACTGAAGCTTTCTTT
TRBV20-1	NA	TRBJ1-1	few	CSASLVEEAFF	TGCAGTGCCAGCCTCGTAGAAGAAGCTTTCTTT
TRBV5-5	NA	TRBJ1-2	many	CASSLSAGDYGYTF	TGTGCCAGCAGCTTGTCGGCAGGGGACTATGGCTACACCTTC
TRBV10-3	TRBD1	TRBJ1-1	NA	CAISEFDRGQGEAFF	TGTGCCATCAGTGAGTTTGACAGGGGGCAGGGTGAAGCTTTCTTT
TRBV12-5	TRBD1	TRBJ2-2	few	CASGTPGQGAVAGELFF	TGTGCTAGTGGTACACCGGGACAGGGCGCGGTGGCCGGGGAGCTGTTTTTT
TRBV6-4	NA	TRBJ1-1	many	CASSRETNTEAFF	TGTGCCAGCAGTAGGGAGACGAACACTGAAGCTTTCTTT
TRBV27	NA	TRBJ2-7	few	CASSPHHTSYEQYF	TGTGCCAGCAGCCCGCACCATACATCCTACGAGCAGTACTTC
TRBV28	NA	TRBJ1-2	few	CASSLWTVYGYTF	TGTGCCAGCAGTTTATGGACAGTCTATGGCTACACCTTC
TRBV5-6	NA	TRBJ2-7	few	CASSLALTQSYEQYF	TGTGCCAGCAGCTTGGCCTTGACACAGTCGTACGAGCAGTACTTC
TRBV7-2	TRBD2	TRBJ2-1	few	CASSVSSGSSYNEQFF	TGTGCCAGCAGCGTCAGTAGCGGGAGCTCCTACAATGAGCAGTTCTTC
TRBV5-6	NA	TRBJ1-1	NA	CASSFRAEAFF	TGTGCCAGCAGCTTCCGGGCTGAAGCTTTCTTT
TRBV5-1	TRBD2	TRBJ2-7	many	CASSSGVGLAAYEQYF	TGCGCCAGCAGCTCGGGTGTAGGACTAGCGGCTTACGAGCAGTACTTC
TRBV7-2	NA	TRBJ2-5	many	CASSDWLQETQYF	TGTGCCAGCAGCGACTGGCTCCAAGAGACCCAGTACTTC
TRBV9	NA	TRBJ1-1	many	CASSALTGSFLMNTEAFF	TGTGCCAGCAGCGCTCTTACAGGGAGTTTTTTAATGAACACTGAAGCTTTCTTT
TRBV7-9	NA	TRBJ2-5	many	CASSPHGVRDLETQYF	TGTGCCAGCAGCCCACATGGAGTACGGGACCTTGAGACCCAGTACTTC
TRBV28	NA	TRBJ1-5	many	CASSFWGGRNQPQHF	TGTGCCAGCAGTTTCTGGGGCGGCCGCAATCAGCCCCAGCATTTT
TRBV6-1	NA	TRBJ1-1	NA	CASSDRGRGNTEAFF	TGTGCCAGCAGTGACAGGGGTCGAGGGAACACTGAAGCTTTCTTT
TRBV6-5	NA	TRBJ2-1	many	CASSRRRWVEQFF	TGTGCCAGCAGCCGGCGGAGGTGGGTTGAGCAGTTCTTC
TRBV5-1	NA	TRBJ2-5	few	CASSFSPTEETQYF	TGCGCCAGCAGCTTCAGTCCCACGGAGGAGACCCAGTACTTC
TRBV19	TRBD2	TRBJ2-2	NA	CARQREASTGELFF	TGTGCCCGCCAGCGGGAGGCAAGCACCGGGGAGCTGTTTTTT
TRBV7-9	TRBD2	TRBJ2-1	few	CASSPPREGADYNEQFF	TGTGCCAGCAGCCCGCCGCGGGAGGGAGCGGACTACAATGAGCAGTTCTTC
TRBV7-2	NA	TRBJ1-4	NA	CASRADSSSHEKLFF	TGTGCCAGCAGAGCCGACAGCTCAAGCCATGAAAAACTGTTTTTT
TRBV18	NA	TRBJ1-6	NA	CASNGGYNSPLHF	TGTGCCAGCAACGGGGGTTATAATTCACCCCTCCACTTT
TRBV20-1	NA	TRBJ1-1	many	CSANWNTEAFF	TGCAGTGCTAACTGGAACACTGAAGCTTTCTTT
TRBV12-3/TRBV12-4	TRBD2	TRBJ2-1	NA	CASSSGLAGVSAEQFF	TGTGCCAGCAGTTCGGGACTAGCGGGAGTCTCGGCTGAGCAGTTCTTC
TRBV11-2	NA	TRBJ2-3	few	CASSSSLGLVGSTDTQYF	TGTGCCAGCAGCTCTTCCTTGGGACTTGTTGGGAGCACAGATACGCAGTATTTT
TRBV7-3	NA	TRBJ1-1	many	CASSETLNTEAFF	TGTGCCAGCAGCGAAACGTTGAACACTGAAGCTTTCTTT
TRBV7-3	TRBD1	TRBJ2-3	few	CASSLTGGSTDTQYF	TGTGCCAGCAGCTTAACAGGGGGCAGCACAGATACGCAGTATTTT
TRBV3-1	TRBD1	TRBJ1-2	few	CASSQPPRGDGYTF	TGTGCCAGCAGCCAACCCCCCAGGGGGGATGGCTACACCTTC
TRBV29-1	NA	TRBJ2-1	many	CSVVSTSNEQFF	TGCAGCGTTGTGTCGACTAGCAATGAGCAGTTCTTC